This T cell receptor (beta chain) was retrieved from a study of T-cell reconstitution after alpha-beta-depleted transplantation in children. The germline V gene has CDR1 SGHRS and CDR2 YFSETQ. V trimming: 4 bases; J trimming: 5 bases; junction bases outside the gene matches: 14. CDR3 length: 17 residues. This sample's TCRbeta library carried unique molecular identifier barcodes. Via MiXCR, TCRdb re-called the PCR reads, giving one row per CDR3 protein. The data show 450,000 to 550,000 distinct CDR3 sequences, 10% to 12% seen once. Study conclusions and caveats: Diversity and T-cell counts at one year after transplant derived mostly from new T cells.

As to this clonotype: As yet, its antigen is unknown.

The receptor was derived from a female patient aged 2-9 years who had a stem cell transplant for aplastic anemia, so the T cells may come from the graft donor. The sequencing here drew on PBMCs, mostly from graft donor cells, taken 180 days after TCRalphabeta/CD19-depleted stem cell transplant. The chain joins TRBV5-1 to TRBJ2-1, with TRBD2 matching over 8 bases. In DNA form, the CDR3 reads TGCGCCAGCAGCGTCATCTCGGGGGGGGCGGGGGACAATGAGCAGTTCTTC. Amino acids: CASSVISGGAGDNEQFF.